Listed here are 28 T cell receptor beta chains from one sample, sequenced in a study of T cell changes during pregnancy in multiple sclerosis. Sequenced by immunoSEQ multiplex PCR; TCRdb stores in-frame clones only, minus some. The table includes about 28,000 clones, over 75% detected once. This specimen consisted of CD8+ T cells from peripheral blood mononuclear cells, obtained after pregnancy. The receptor set was obtained from a female donor with multiple sclerosis, enrolled in a pregnancy study.

The chain joins TRBV2 to TRBJ1-1, with D perhaps TRBD1 (6 bases). From germline, CDR1 is SNHLY and CDR2 FYNNEI. V was shortened by 6 bases and J by 1 base, with 12 bases between the two germline ends. The CDR3 loop spans 14 amino acids. CDR3 sequence reads: CASRLGQSNTEAFF. The CDR3, as DNA: TGTGCCAGCAGACTCGGACAGTCGAACACTGAAGCTTTCTTT.

This clone was seen once. V gene TRBV5-1 combines with J gene TRBJ2-1; 7 bases agree with TRBD1. The trim removed 1 base at V and 6 bases at J, leaving 4 bases unmatched. CDR3 length: 14 amino acids. CDR1 and CDR2 from the germline V gene are SGHRS and YFSETQ. The CDR3 nucleotides are TGCGCCAGCAGCTTGCCGACAGGGAGCAATGAGCAGTTCTTC. Translation: CASSLPTGSNEQFF. The full variable domain, completed using reference TRBV5-1 and TRBJ2-1, is KAGVTQTPRYLIKTRGQQVTLSCSPISGHRSVSWYQQTPGQGLQFLFEYFSETQRNKGNFPGRFSGRQFSNSRSEMNVSTLELGDSALYLCASSLPTGSNEQFFGPGTRLTVL.

The V and J genes are TRBV30 and TRBJ2-2; 9 nucleotides align to TRBD1. In germline, CDR1 is GTSNPN, CDR2 SVGIG (reference sequence). The CDR3 sequence is 16 residues long. The junction had 6 bases not matched to a gene; V was cut back by 2 bases and J by 2 bases. This CDR3 reads CAWSIRGQGNTGELFF. In DNA, the CDR3 is TGTGCCTGGAGTATAAGGGGACAGGGAAACACCGGGGAGCTGTTTTTT. The whole variable domain, filled in from reference TRBV30 and TRBJ2-2, reads SQTIHQWPATLVQPVGSPLSLECTVEGTSNPNLYWYRQAAGRGLQLLFYSVGIGQISSEVPQNLSASRPQDRQFILSSKKLLLSDSGFYLCAWSIRGQGNTGELFFGEGSRLTVL.

The chain combines TRBV7-9 with TRBJ1-2; 7 bases agree with TRBD1. The junction had 3 bases not matched to a gene; V was cut back by 1 base and J by 4 bases. Per the germline V gene, CDR1 is SEHNR and CDR2 is FQNEAQ (reference sequence). The CDR3 contains 14 residues. The CDR3 sequence: CASSLGQGRYGYTF. CDR3 bases: TGTGCCAGCAGCTTAGGACAGGGCCGCTATGGCTACACCTTC.

This chain connects TRBV10-3 to TRBJ2-7; D perhaps matches TRBD2 (6 bases). CDR3 length: 12 amino acids. Germline CDR1 reads ENHRY; CDR2 reads SYGVKD. V was clipped by 10 bases and J by 4 bases, with 14 bases between them. CDR3 sequence reads: CATTEEGYEQYF. In nucleotides, the CDR3 is TGTGCCACCACAGAGGAGGGATACGAGCAGTACTTC.

This clone was counted a single time. The chain recombines TRBV7-8 with TRBJ2-5; 7 nucleotides match TRBD2. Germline V gene data show CDR1 as SGHVS and CDR2 as FQNEAQ. Trimming cost V 4 bases and J 3 bases; bases outside gene matches: 8. This CDR3 is 15 amino acids long. This chain's CDR3 is CASSWGGPIKETQYF. CDR3 DNA sequence: TGTGCCAGCAGCTGGGGGGGTCCTATCAAAGAGACCCAGTACTTC.

This clone was observed a single time. The CDR3 DNA is TGTGCCAGCAGTTTGGGACAGCTTTACGAGCAGTACTTC. Translated, it gives CASSLGQLYEQYF. V gene TRBV27 combines with J gene TRBJ2-7, with 7 bases aligning to TRBD1. The ends lost 3 bases at V and 4 bases at J; junction bases unmatched: 3. The CDR3 has 13 residues. In germline, CDR1 is MNHEY, CDR2 SMNVEV (reference sequence).

The chain joins TRBV28 to TRBJ2-3; D possibly corresponds to TRBD2 (7 bases). V was pared by 3 bases and J by 0 bases, with 13 bases between. CDR3 size: 16 residues. Germline CDR1 MDHEN, CDR2 SYDVKM. CDR3 coding DNA: TGTGCCAGCAGTTTTGGGGGGGCACCTAGCACAGATACGCAGTATTTT. As protein: CASSFGGAPSTDTQYF.

The gene calls are TRBV29-1 and TRBJ1-3, with 9 bases aligning to TRBD1. The V gene's germline CDR1 is SQVTM and CDR2 ANQGSEA. The V segment lost 5 bases and the J segment 3 bases; nucleotides outside the gene matches: 8. The CDR3 covers 15 residues. In DNA, the CDR3 is TGCAGCGTTTTAGGGACAGGGTGGGATGGAAACACCATATATTTT. Amino acid sequence: CSVLGTGWDGNTIYF.

This clone occurred once. The chain recombines TRBV19 with TRBJ1-1; 7 bases line up with TRBD1. Germline CDR1 is LNHDA and CDR2 is SQIVND (reference sequence). V lost 4 bases, J lost 8 bases, and 7 bases stayed unmatched. CDR3 length equals 13 residues. The CDR3, as DNA: TGTGCCAGTAGTACGGACAGGACCGGCGAAGCTTTCTTT. Its protein product is CASSTDRTGEAFF.

The CDR3 region has the DNA TGTGCCAGCAGCTTGGCCTCTCCTAATGAGCAGTTCTTC. Protein sequence: CASSLASPNEQFF. J is TRBJ2-1 and V is TRBV5-6; D remains ambiguous. The CDR3 is 13 amino acids. Germline values: CDR1 SGHDT, CDR2 YYEEEE. Trimming shortened V by 0 bases and J by 7 bases, and 8 bases separated the two germline ends.

The chain carries TRBV9 and TRBJ2-2; D is unclear. Trimming removed 3 bases from V and 8 bases from J, with 8 bases in between. This CDR3 comprises 12 residues. Germline lookup yields CDR1 SGDLS and CDR2 YYNGEE. The CDR3 DNA sequence: TGTGCCAGCAGCGGGCCCTCTGGGGAGCTGTTTTTT. Translating gives CASSGPSGELFF.

This chain connects TRBV6-1 to TRBJ1-2; the D is unclear. Germline CDR1 and CDR2: MNHNS and SASEGT. This CDR3 has 13 residues. Trimming left V 3 bases short and J 4 bases short, with 9 bases between. The CDR3 protein is CASSERSGYGYTF. DNA of the CDR3: TGTGCCAGCAGTGAGAGGAGTGGCTATGGCTACACCTTC.

The chain carries TRBV7-8 and TRBJ2-7, with D possibly TRBD2 on 6 matching bases. Germline loops: CDR1 SGHVS, CDR2 FQNEAQ. The CDR3 sequence is 14 residues long. Trimming shortened V by 1 base and J by 5 bases, and 12 bases separated the two germline ends. Here the CDR3 DNA reads TGTGCCAGCAGCTTAGTACTAGCTAGCGACGAGCAGTACTTC. It translates to CASSLVLASDEQYF.

The rearrangement links TRBV7-4 to TRBJ1-2, with TRBD1 identical over 10 bases. The CDR3 covers 15 residues. V was clipped by 5 bases and J by 2 bases; unmatched bases: 5. CDR1 and CDR2 from the germline V gene are SGHVT and SQSDAQ. CDR3 in DNA: TGTGCCAGCAGCCCCCCGGGACAGGGGAACTATGGCTACACCTTC. Protein sequence: CASSPPGQGNYGYTF.

There are a few counts of this clone. The chain carries TRBV4-2 and TRBJ2-1; 10 nucleotides align to TRBD1. The CDR3 extends over 16 amino acids. Germline-derived CDR1 and CDR2 are LGHNA and YNFKEQ. Trimming cost V 5 bases and J 3 bases; bases outside gene matches: 7. The CDR3 sequence is CASSYSGTGDYNEQFF. CDR3 nucleotide sequence: TGTGCCAGCAGCTACTCCGGGACAGGGGACTACAATGAGCAGTTCTTC.

The chain has TRBV4-2 and TRBJ2-7, with 12 positions matching TRBD2. The CDR3 has 15 amino acids. Trimming removed 1 base from V and 7 bases from J; junction bases left unmatched: 5. From germline, CDR1 is LGHNA and CDR2 YNFKEQ. The CDR3 nucleotides read TGTGCCAGCAGCCAAGGGACTAGCGGGGTAGATGAGCAGTACTTC. This codes for CASSQGTSGVDEQYF.

The chain has TRBV6-1 and TRBJ2-2, with 8 bases lining up with TRBD1. The CDR3 has 15 amino acids. After removal of 2 bases from V and 3 bases from J, the junction contained 2 bases not matched to a gene. CDR1 is MNHNS, CDR2 SASEGT, per germline. Here the CDR3 DNA reads TGTGCCAGCAGTGAAAAGACAGGGGACACCGGGGAGCTGTTTTTT. This encodes CASSEKTGDTGELFF.

There are a few counts of this clone. The chain uses TRBV6-4 and TRBJ2-1, with TRBD2 identical over 11 bases. Per the germline V gene, CDR1 is MRHNA and CDR2 is SNTAGT. The CDR3 is 15 residues long. Unmatched junction bases numbered 12, after V lost 6 bases and J lost 11 bases. CDR3 amino acids: CASSDDPSGGSQQFF. DNA for the CDR3: TGTGCCAGCAGCGATGACCCTAGCGGGGGGTCCCAGCAGTTCTTC.

This clone showed up just a few times. The chain uses TRBV6-4 and TRBJ2-6; weak D call: TRBD1 (5 bases). Germline values: CDR1 MRHNA, CDR2 SNTAGT. The CDR3 loop spans 17 amino acids. V was pared by 3 bases and J by 0 bases, with 12 bases between. The CDR3 DNA follows: TGTGCCAGCAGTGATTTGGGGCCCGGCTCTGGGGCCAACGTCCTGACTTTC. It is translated as CASSDLGPGSGANVLTF.

This clone was seen once. The gene calls are TRBV7-9 and TRBJ2-2, with 9 positions matching TRBD1. The CDR3 length is 15 residues. V was pared by 5 bases and J by 3 bases, with 4 bases of the junction left unmatched. CDR1 and CDR2 (germline): SEHNR, FQNEAQ (reference sequence). The CDR3 reads CASSPGQGDTGELFF. CDR3 in DNA: TGTGCCAGCAGCCCGGGACAGGGAGACACCGGGGAGCTGTTTTTT.

This clone was detected a few times. The chain combines TRBV6-1 with TRBJ2-1; possible D gene TRBD1, 6 bases. The germline V gene has CDR1 MNHNS and CDR2 SASEGT. Trimming pared 4 bases from V and 4 bases from J, leaving 8 bases between. The CDR3 spans 13 residues. The CDR3 is CASSGTEYNEQFF. CDR3 bases: TGTGCCAGCAGTGGGACAGAATACAATGAGCAGTTCTTC.

The CDR3 here is CASNSVGDNFQETQYF. CDR3 coding DNA: TGTGCCAGCAATTCCGTGGGGGACAATTTCCAAGAGACCCAGTACTTC. This chain connects TRBV2 to TRBJ2-5; tentatively, D is TRBD1 (6 bases). The germline gives CDR1 SNHLY, CDR2 FYNNEI. V lost 7 bases, J lost 1 base, and 19 bases lay in between. This CDR3 has 16 residues.

This chain uses TRBV7-9 with TRBJ2-5, with a weak D call TRBD2 (6 bases). This CDR3 spans 14 amino acids. CDR1 and CDR2 from the germline V gene are SEHNR and FQNEAQ (reference sequence). Trimming left V 5 bases short and J 4 bases short, with 14 bases between. The CDR3 loop is CASSPWQGGETQYF. CDR3 sequence (DNA): TGTGCCAGCAGCCCTTGGCAGGGAGGAGAGACCCAGTACTTC.

The CDR3 loop is CSARDETPQHF. The CDR3 nucleotides are TGCAGTGCTAGAGATGAAACACCCCAGCATTTT. The rearrangement links TRBV20-1 to TRBJ1-5; D is undetermined. Germline V CDR1 and CDR2: DFQATT, SNEGSKA (reference sequence). V was cut by 0 bases and J by 10 bases, with 7 bases left in between. The CDR3 runs 11 residues.

The chain has TRBV19 and TRBJ2-7; possibly TRBD2 for D (5 bases). This CDR3 is 15 amino acids long. V was cut by 1 base and J by 4 bases, with 14 bases left in between. Per germline, CDR1 LNHDA and CDR2 SQIVND (reference sequence). The CDR3 nucleotides are TGTGCCAGTAGTATAGGGCCTAGCCCAGTTTACGAGCAGTACTTC. It translates to CASSIGPSPVYEQYF.

V and J are TRBV9 and TRBJ2-1, with 8 nucleotides matching TRBD2. This CDR3 is 14 amino acids long. Germline loops: CDR1 SGDLS, CDR2 YYNGEE. Losses at the gene ends were 3 bases for V and 6 bases for J; bases not matched to a gene: 5. The CDR3 spells CASSGGGSLNEQFF. The CDR3 region has the DNA TGTGCCAGCAGCGGCGGGGGGTCTCTCAATGAGCAGTTCTTC.

The V gene is TRBV7-8, the J gene TRBJ2-3; 11 positions match TRBD2. The CDR3 extends over 17 amino acids. CDR1 is SGHVS and CDR2 is FQNEAQ in the germline V gene. J gave up 5 bases and V 6 bases, and 13 bases lay outside the gene matches. CDR3 sequence: CASSPSLAGGPRDTQYF. The CDR3, as DNA: TGTGCCAGCAGTCCAAGTTTAGCGGGGGGGCCTAGAGATACGCAGTATTTT. Full variable domain (missing parts from reference TRBV7-8 and TRBJ2-3): GAGVSQSPRYKVAKRGQDVALRCDPISGHVSLFWYQQALGQGPEFLTYFQNEAQLDKSGLPSDRFFAERPEGSVSTLKIQRTQQEDSAVYLCASSPSLAGGPRDTQYFGPGTRLTVL.